In its sample, the clone carrying this T cell receptor beta chain was seen a few times. As yet, its antigen is unknown. This sample was included in a study of beta chain features in type 1 diabetes. General observations from the study: For type 1 diabetes patients, VDJ junctions showed fewer insertions and more deletions. Compared with healthy donors, patients appeared to share more similar naive, central memory and regulatory TCRB repertoires.

Every sorted population was more than 95% pure. Expressed TCRB transcripts were sequenced because the entire RNA isolate underwent reverse transcription. TCRdb's copy holds only in-frame clones and misses some; the assay was immunoSEQ multiplex PCR. The sample records 200,000 to 250,000 clones, 9.6% being singletons. CDR3 length equals 17 residues. Germline lookup yields CDR1 SGHAT and CDR2 FQNNGV. V was pared by 0 bases and J by 0 bases, with 9 bases between. The chain is built from TRBV11-2 and TRBJ1-6; D gene unclear. The TCR was taken from a woman younger than 35 in good health. Input material: naive CD4+ T cells from blood. This CDR3 reads CASSLDTLSSYNSPLHF. CDR3 bases: TGTGCCAGCAGCTTAGACACTTTGAGCTCCTATAATTCACCCCTCCACTTT.